This note documents a single T cell receptor (beta chain) sequence. Trimming removed 0 bases from V and 5 bases from J, with 16 bases in between. The V gene's germline CDR1 is LNHNV and CDR2 YYDKDF (reference sequence). The CDR3 spans 16 residues. TCRdb keeps only in-frame clones here, not all; method: immunoSEQ multiplex PCR. The profile covers around 80,000 clones, with over 75% appearing a single time and around 0.77% taken by the ten largest. The data were obtained in a study of blood T cell repertoires in COVID-19. As for the study in general: Nucleic acid was either cDNA or gDNA, and it came from T cells, B-cell-depleted T cells, or PBMCs.

This clonotype was obtained from an elderly woman with acute or convalescent COVID-19. The chain combines TRBV15 with TRBJ1-2; a weak D match, TRBD1 (5 bases). Material for sequencing was peripheral blood. The DNA of the CDR3 is TGTGCCACCAGCAGAGATCTTAACAGGAACCTTTATGGCTACACCTTC. It translates to CATSRDLNRNLYGYTF.